The 27 T cell receptor beta chains listed next were all sequenced from one sample in a study of blood T cell repertoires in COVID-19. Some clones are missing from TCRdb's copy, which holds only in-frame ones; the method was immunoSEQ multiplex PCR. The sample lists roughly 46,000 clones, around 90% occurring once. Material: peripheral blood. The receptors originated from a man aged 50-59 years with active COVID-19.

The chain employs TRBV5-1 and TRBJ2-1; TRBD2 matches 10 bases. The CDR3 has 19 amino acids. Losses at the gene ends were 5 bases for V and 0 bases for J; bases not matched to a gene: 14. Germline V gives CDR1 SGHRS, CDR2 YFSETQ. The CDR3 spells CASSFTSGETGISYNEQFF. The DNA for the CDR3 is TGCGCCAGCAGTTTTACTAGCGGGGAGACAGGTATCTCCTACAATGAGCAGTTCTTC.

The chain recombines TRBV2 with TRBJ1-2, with D hard to call. This CDR3 has 12 residues. Trimming took 4 bases from V and 1 from J, leaving 4 bases between them. Germline values: CDR1 SNHLY, CDR2 FYNNEI. CDR3 residues: CASSGLNYGYTF. CDR3 bases: TGTGCCAGCAGTGGTCTTAACTATGGCTACACCTTC.

This clone was counted a single time. The rearrangement joins TRBV29-1 to TRBJ2-3; TRBD2 agrees at 10 bases. Germline CDR1 reads SQVTM; CDR2 reads ANQGSEA. The ends lost 7 bases at V and 0 bases at J; junction bases unmatched: 4. This CDR3 contains 14 residues. CDR3 coding DNA: TGCAGCGCTATACTAGCGGGAAGCACAGATACGCAGTATTTT. It codes for CSAILAGSTDTQYF.

J is TRBJ2-3 and V is TRBV7-8; maybe TRBD2 (7 bases). This CDR3 region has 16 residues. Looked up from germline, CDR1 is SGHVS and CDR2 is FQNEAQ. V gave up 2 bases and J gave up 3 bases, with 15 bases separating them. Written as DNA, the CDR3 is TGTGCCAGCAGCTTAATCGGGGGGCGAGGAACAGATACGCAGTATTTT. Its protein is CASSLIGGRGTDTQYF.

The chain employs TRBV10-3 and TRBJ2-5, with D possibly being TRBD2 (6 bases). Per the germline V gene, CDR1 is ENHRY and CDR2 is SYGVKD. V dropped 6 bases and J dropped 4 bases, with 12 bases sitting between them. The CDR3 runs to 13 residues. CDR3 residues: CAISQRGGETQYF. Here the CDR3 DNA reads TGTGCCATCAGCCAGAGGGGAGGAGAGACCCAGTACTTC.

The chain couples TRBV5-4 to TRBJ2-3; 7 bases map to TRBD2. Germline-derived CDR1 and CDR2 are SGHNT and YYREEE (reference sequence). There are 16 residues in the CDR3. The J segment lost 1 base and the V segment lost 2 bases, leaving 7 bases of the junction unmatched. CDR3 amino acids: CASSFGGRARTDTQYF. In DNA, the CDR3 is TGTGCCAGCAGCTTCGGGGGGAGGGCCCGCACAGATACGCAGTATTTT.

This clone was seen a handful of times. The rearrangement links TRBV11-2 to TRBJ2-7; 7 bases are a match to TRBD1. The CDR3 totals 15 residues. V shed 6 bases and J 2 bases; nucleotides not matched to a gene: 10. CDR1 and CDR2 (germline): SGHAT, FQNNGV. The CDR3 region is CASSPTPGTAYEQYF. CDR3 in DNA: TGTGCCAGCAGTCCGACCCCCGGGACAGCCTACGAGCAGTACTTC.

The rearrangement uses TRBV12-3 or TRBV12-4 and TRBJ2-4; no definite D call. V was trimmed by 6 bases and J by 7 bases, leaving 10 bases between them. The CDR3 has 12 amino acids. The CDR3 protein is CASSPTPNIQYF. The DNA for the CDR3 is TGTGCCAGCAGCCCTACTCCGAACATTCAGTACTTC.

The chain recombines TRBV2 with TRBJ1-1; 9 positions match TRBD1. V lost 6 bases to trimming and J lost 0 bases; unmatched junction nucleotides: 5. The CDR3 length is 15 residues. Germline CDR1 is SNHLY and CDR2 is FYNNEI. CDR3 sequence: CASRRQGVMNTEAFF. CDR3 nucleotides: TGTGCCAGCAGGAGACAGGGGGTTATGAACACTGAAGCTTTCTTT.

J is TRBJ1-6 and V is TRBV11-2; no definite D call. V dropped 4 bases and J dropped 7 bases, with 14 bases sitting between them. CDR1 SGHAT and CDR2 FQNNGV come from the germline V gene. This CDR3 has 15 residues. The CDR3 here is CASSSMRGMNSPLHF. The CDR3 coding sequence is TGTGCCAGCAGCTCGATGCGAGGGATGAATTCACCCCTCCACTTT.

The chain employs TRBV2 and TRBJ2-7; 10 nucleotides agree with TRBD2. The germline CDR1 and CDR2 sequences are SNHLY and FYNNEI. The CDR3 extends over 14 amino acids. J lost 1 base, V lost 8 bases, and 5 bases had no gene match. This chain's CDR3 is CASRFSGGSYEQYF. The CDR3 region has the DNA TGTGCCAGCCGTTTTAGCGGGGGGTCCTACGAGCAGTACTTC. The full variable domain, with the rest looked up from reference TRBV2 and TRBJ2-7, is EPEVTQTPSHQVTQMGQEVILRCVPISNHLYFYWYRQILGQKVEFLVSFYNNEISEKSEIFDDQFSVERPDGSNFTLKIRSTKLEDSAMYFCASRFSGGSYEQYFGPGTRLTVT.

The chain uses TRBV7-2 and TRBJ2-5; 7 bases map to TRBD1. Germline values: CDR1 SGHTA, CDR2 FQGNSA. The trim removed 5 bases at V and 1 base at J, leaving 4 bases unmatched. There are 14 residues in the CDR3. In DNA, the CDR3 is TGTGCCAGCAGCCGCCGGACAGGCCAAGAGACCCAGTACTTC. It encodes CASSRRTGQETQYF.

This chain connects TRBV2 to TRBJ2-5; maybe TRBD2 (5 bases). Germline-derived CDR1 and CDR2 are SNHLY and FYNNEI. CDR3 length: 13 residues. Trimming took 8 bases from V and 0 from J, leaving 10 bases between them. CDR3 protein: CASESGYQETQYF. For the CDR3, the DNA is TGTGCCAGCGAGAGCGGTTACCAAGAGACCCAGTACTTC.

This clone came up once. The chain employs TRBV9 and TRBJ2-3, with TRBD1 matching over 10 bases. CDR3 length equals 15 residues. V trimming: 3 bases; J trimming: 1 base; junction bases outside the gene matches: 2. CDR1 is SGDLS, CDR2 YYNGEE, per germline. CDR3 DNA sequence: TGTGCCAGCAGCGGCGGGACAGGGGGCACAGATACGCAGTATTTT. Its translation: CASSGGTGGTDTQYF.

There are a few counts of this clone. V gene TRBV7-2 combines with J gene TRBJ1-5, with D possibly being TRBD1 (5 bases). Germline CDR1 is SGHTA and CDR2 is FQGNSA. The CDR3 is 15 residues long. Trimming cost V 5 bases and J 2 bases, with 13 bases left between them. In nucleotides, the CDR3 is TGTGCCAGCAGCCCCGGGGGGACGGGCAATCAGCCCCAGCATTTT. Translating gives CASSPGGTGNQPQHF.

J is TRBJ1-2 and V is TRBV28, with D possibly matching TRBD1 (6 bases). The CDR3 runs 13 residues. The germline V gene encodes CDR1 MDHEN and CDR2 SYDVKM. V was trimmed by 8 bases and J by 8 bases, leaving 18 bases between them. Here the CDR3 reads CASYRTAGGGYTF. CDR3 in DNA: TGTGCCAGCTACCGGACAGCCGGTGGGGGCTACACCTTC.

This clone was recorded a few times. This sequence joins TRBV27 and TRBJ1-6; tentatively, D is TRBD1 (5 bases). This CDR3 spans 16 amino acids. The germline gives CDR1 MNHEY, CDR2 SMNVEV (reference sequence). Trimming stripped 11 bases from V and 6 bases from J, with 23 bases between. The CDR3: CASKAGAQGVNSPLHF. The CDR3 DNA follows: TGTGCCTCAAAAGCGGGTGCCCAAGGGGTTAATTCACCCCTCCACTTT.

V usage is TRBV18 and J usage is TRBJ1-6; TRBD1 matches 9 bases. Germline V gives CDR1 KGHSH, CDR2 LQKENI. After removal of 4 bases from V and 7 bases from J, the junction contained 2 bases not matched to a gene. This CDR3 comprises 14 residues. The CDR3 DNA follows: TGTGCCAGCTCACGGGACAGGGAGAATTCACCCCTCCACTTT. It translates to CASSRDRENSPLHF.

The genes are TRBV19 and TRBJ1-1; TRBD1 is a possible D gene (6 bases). The V gene lost 6 bases and the J gene lost 1 base, with 12 bases spanning the gap. Germline loops: CDR1 LNHDA, CDR2 SQIVND (reference sequence). The CDR3 length is 14 residues. CDR3 DNA sequence: TGTGCCAGTAGCCCGGGACAAAAGAACACTGAAGCTTTCTTT. Its protein product is CASSPGQKNTEAFF.

The genes are TRBV12-5 and TRBJ1-1; 7 positions agree with TRBD1. The V gene's germline CDR1 is LGHNT and CDR2 FRNRAP. J was trimmed by 3 bases and V by 0 bases; bases with no gene match: 16. The CDR3 runs 19 residues. The CDR3, as DNA: TGTGCTAGTGGTTTGGTTAGAAAAACCCCGGACAGGTTGGACACTGAAGCTTTCTTT. Translating it yields CASGLVRKTPDRLDTEAFF.

This chain uses TRBV5-1 with TRBJ2-7; TRBD2 is a possible D gene (6 bases). Deletions cut 4 bases from V and 3 bases from J, with 20 bases between. CDR1 is SGHRS, CDR2 YFSETQ, per germline. CDR3 length equals 16 residues. CDR3 DNA: TGCGCCAGCAGCATAGGACCGAGCGGGCGAAACTACGAGCAGTACTTC. This codes for CASSIGPSGRNYEQYF.

The V call is TRBV3-1 (or the pseudogene TRBV3-2), the J call TRBJ2-7; no clear D. This CDR3 comprises 13 residues. Trimming took off 5 bases at V and 0 bases at J, with 8 bases between the two ends. In germline, CDR1 is LGHDT, CDR2 YNNKEL (reference sequence). CDR3 loop: CASSKHSSYEQYF. The CDR3 bases are TGTGCCAGCAGCAAGCATAGCTCCTACGAGCAGTACTTC.

The chain combines TRBV19 with TRBJ2-5; no definite D call. The CDR3 has 12 residues. V lost 3 bases, J lost 3 bases, and 5 bases lay in between. The germline gives CDR1 LNHDA, CDR2 SQIVND (reference sequence). The CDR3 sequence is CASSIAEETQYF. CDR3 in DNA: TGTGCCAGTAGTATTGCGGAAGAGACCCAGTACTTC.

This clone was found a few times. This chain connects TRBV18 to TRBJ2-7; perhaps TRBD1 as D (6 bases). V was trimmed by 4 bases and J by 6 bases, leaving 10 bases between them. This CDR3 is 12 amino acids long. Per the germline V gene, CDR1 is KGHSH and CDR2 is LQKENI. The CDR3 bases are TGTGCCAGCTCACTTACAGGGTCCGAGCAGTACTTC. It codes for CASSLTGSEQYF.

This chain links TRBV3-1 (or the pseudogene TRBV3-2) with TRBJ1-2; TRBD1 matches 7 bases. CDR1 and CDR2 (germline): LGHDT, YNNKEL (reference sequence). Trimming cost V 4 bases and J 7 bases; bases outside gene matches: 6. There are 13 residues in the CDR3. CDR3 residues: CASSLTGVGGYTF. The CDR3 DNA is TGTGCCAGCAGCCTCACAGGGGTAGGTGGCTACACCTTC.

CDR3 residues: CASSPWDRGNSPLHF. As DNA, the CDR3 is TGTGCCAGCTCACCATGGGACAGGGGGAATTCACCCCTCCACTTT. The rearrangement links TRBV18 to TRBJ1-6, with 11 nucleotides matching TRBD1. Losses at the gene ends were 2 bases for V and 7 bases for J; bases not matched to a gene: 1. The length of the CDR3 is 15 residues. Germline CDR1 is KGHSH and CDR2 is LQKENI.

The chain uses TRBV4-1 and TRBJ2-5; D gene uncertain. The CDR3 sequence is 14 residues long. Trimming stripped 1 base from V and 2 bases from J, with 8 bases between. The V gene's germline CDR1 is MGHRA and CDR2 YSYEKL. The DNA for the CDR3 is TGCGCCAGCAGCCAAGCCGCAGGTCAAGAGACCCAGTACTTC. This sequence encodes CASSQAAGQETQYF.